Here is one T cell receptor (beta chain) with its context. Only in-frame clones appear in the TCRdb table, and some are missing; sequencing was by immunoSEQ multiplex PCR. The table has more than 95,000 clones, around 93% seen once. V lost 0 bases and J 8 bases, leaving 13 bases between the germline ends. This CDR3 spans 14 amino acids. From germline, CDR1 is SGHTA and CDR2 FQGTGA. This specimen comes from a study of OX40 agonist ivuxolimab in advanced cancers. Sampled blood was obtained at baseline, cycle 4 day 1, and cycle 7 day 1. The chain couples TRBV7-3 to TRBJ1-2, with a weak D call TRBD1 (6 bases). This TCR was recovered from an adult with an advanced solid tumor such as melanoma, head and neck, liver or kidney cancer. The material sequenced was CD4+ or CD8+ T cells sorted from blood, taken in a trial of the OX40 agonist ivuxolimab. The CDR3 loop is CASSLTNGGRGYTF. CDR3 nucleotide sequence: TGTGCCAGCAGCTTAACTAACGGGGGCCGCGGCTACACCTTC.